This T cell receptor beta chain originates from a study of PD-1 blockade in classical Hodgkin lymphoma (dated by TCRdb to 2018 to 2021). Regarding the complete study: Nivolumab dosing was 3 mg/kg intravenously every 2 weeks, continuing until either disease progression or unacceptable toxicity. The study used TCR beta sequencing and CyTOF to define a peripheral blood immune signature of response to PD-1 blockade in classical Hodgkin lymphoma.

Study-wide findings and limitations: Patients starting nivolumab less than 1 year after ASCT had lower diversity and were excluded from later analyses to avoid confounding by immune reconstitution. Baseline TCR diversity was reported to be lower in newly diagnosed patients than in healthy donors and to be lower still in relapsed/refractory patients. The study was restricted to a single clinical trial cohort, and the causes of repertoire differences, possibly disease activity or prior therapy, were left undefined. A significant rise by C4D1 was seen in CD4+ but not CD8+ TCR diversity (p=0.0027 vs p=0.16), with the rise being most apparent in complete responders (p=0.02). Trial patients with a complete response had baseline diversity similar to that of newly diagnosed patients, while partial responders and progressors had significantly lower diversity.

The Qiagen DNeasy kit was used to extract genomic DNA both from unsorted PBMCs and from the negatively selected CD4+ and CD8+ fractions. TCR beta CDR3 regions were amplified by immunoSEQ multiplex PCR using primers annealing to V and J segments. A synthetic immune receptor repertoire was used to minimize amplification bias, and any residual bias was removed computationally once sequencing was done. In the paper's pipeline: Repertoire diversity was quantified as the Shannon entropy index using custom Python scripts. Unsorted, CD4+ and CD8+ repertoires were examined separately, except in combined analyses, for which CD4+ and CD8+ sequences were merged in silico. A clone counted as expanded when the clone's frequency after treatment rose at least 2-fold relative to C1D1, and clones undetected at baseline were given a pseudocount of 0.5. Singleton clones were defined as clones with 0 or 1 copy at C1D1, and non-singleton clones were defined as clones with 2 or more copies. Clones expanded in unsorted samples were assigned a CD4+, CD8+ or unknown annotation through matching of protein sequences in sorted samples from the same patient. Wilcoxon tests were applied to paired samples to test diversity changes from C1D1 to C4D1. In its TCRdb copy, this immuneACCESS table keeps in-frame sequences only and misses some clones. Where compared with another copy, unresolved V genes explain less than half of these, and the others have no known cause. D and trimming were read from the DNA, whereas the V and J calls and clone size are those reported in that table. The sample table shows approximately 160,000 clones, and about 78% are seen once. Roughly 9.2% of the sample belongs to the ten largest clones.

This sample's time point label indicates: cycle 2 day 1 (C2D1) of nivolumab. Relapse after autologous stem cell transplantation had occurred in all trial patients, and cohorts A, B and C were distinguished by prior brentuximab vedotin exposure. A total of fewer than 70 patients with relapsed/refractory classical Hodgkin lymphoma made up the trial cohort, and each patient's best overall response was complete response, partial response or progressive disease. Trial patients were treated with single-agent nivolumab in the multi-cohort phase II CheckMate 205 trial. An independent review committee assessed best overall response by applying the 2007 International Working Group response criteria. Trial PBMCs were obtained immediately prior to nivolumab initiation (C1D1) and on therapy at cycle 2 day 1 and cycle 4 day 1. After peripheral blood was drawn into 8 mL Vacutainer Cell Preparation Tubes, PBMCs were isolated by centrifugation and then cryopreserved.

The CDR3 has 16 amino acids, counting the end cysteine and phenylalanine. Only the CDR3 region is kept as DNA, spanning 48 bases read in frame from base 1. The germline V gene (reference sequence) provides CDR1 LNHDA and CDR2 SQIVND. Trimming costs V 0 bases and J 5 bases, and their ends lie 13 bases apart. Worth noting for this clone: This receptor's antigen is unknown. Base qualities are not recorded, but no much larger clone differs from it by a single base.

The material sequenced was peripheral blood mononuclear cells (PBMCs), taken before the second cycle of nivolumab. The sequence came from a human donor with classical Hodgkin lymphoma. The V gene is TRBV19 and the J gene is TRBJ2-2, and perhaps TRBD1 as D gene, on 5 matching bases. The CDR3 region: CASSIDGQGRTGELFF. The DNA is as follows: TGTGCCAGTAGTATAGATGGGCAGGGAAGAACCGGGGAGCTGTTTTTT.